This TCR beta chain derives from a study of T cell responses to AZD1222 COVID-19 vaccine. Across the study: Pooling covered second doses at about 4 or about 12 weeks.

Profiled with immunoSEQ multiplex PCR; TCRdb holds only in-frame clones, not every one. The sample lists 100,000 to 150,000 clones, around 90% occurring once. Germline V gene data show CDR1 as SGHTA and CDR2 as FQGNSA. The CDR3 is 15 amino acids. Trimming shortened V by 5 bases and J by 1 base, and 14 bases separated the two germline ends. General study points: Across the whole spike, CD4 TCRs peaked at regions 160-218 and 743-854. Spike-specific TCR breadth and depth were elevated following two AZD1222 doses.

Comment on this clone: The antigen is undetermined.

The V gene is TRBV7-2, the J gene TRBJ1-2; D uncertain. This clonotype was sampled from an adult in good health. Specimen: peripheral blood, collected on day 0 of AZD1222 vaccination. For the CDR3, the DNA is TGTGCCAGCAGCCGCAACACGGATCTTAACTATGGCTACACCTTC. This encodes CASSRNTDLNYGYTF.